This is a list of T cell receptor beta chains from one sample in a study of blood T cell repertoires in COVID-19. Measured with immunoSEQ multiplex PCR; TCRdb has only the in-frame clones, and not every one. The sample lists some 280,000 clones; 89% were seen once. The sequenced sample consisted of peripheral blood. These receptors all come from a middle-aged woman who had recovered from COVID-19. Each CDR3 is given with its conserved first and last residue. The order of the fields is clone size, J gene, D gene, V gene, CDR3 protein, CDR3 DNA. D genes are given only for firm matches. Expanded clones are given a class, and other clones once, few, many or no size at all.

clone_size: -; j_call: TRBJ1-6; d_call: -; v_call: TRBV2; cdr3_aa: CASIPDRNNSPLHF; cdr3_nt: TGTGCCAGCATCCCAGACAGAAATAATTCACCCCTCCACTTT
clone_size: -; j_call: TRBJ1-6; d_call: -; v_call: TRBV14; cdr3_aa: CASSQRRGNSPLHF; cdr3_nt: TGTGCCAGCAGCCAGCGCAGGGGTAATTCACCCCTCCACTTT
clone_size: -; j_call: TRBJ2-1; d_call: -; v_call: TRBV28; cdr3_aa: CASSLSGEQFF; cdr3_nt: TGTGCCAGCAGTTTATCGGGTGAGCAGTTCTTC
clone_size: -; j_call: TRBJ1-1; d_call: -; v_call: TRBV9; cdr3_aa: CASSAPGLRNEAFF; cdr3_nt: TGTGCCAGCAGCGCCCCAGGGTTGAGAAATGAAGCTTTCTTT
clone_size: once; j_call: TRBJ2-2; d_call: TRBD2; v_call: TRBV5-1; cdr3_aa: CASSLAGGTGELFF; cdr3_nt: TGCGCCAGCAGCTTGGCGGGGGGCACCGGGGAGCTGTTTTTT
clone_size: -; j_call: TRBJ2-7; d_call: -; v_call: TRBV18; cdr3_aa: CASSPRSSLSSYEQYF; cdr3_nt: TGTGCCAGCTCACCCCGCTCAAGCTTGAGCTCCTACGAGCAGTACTTC
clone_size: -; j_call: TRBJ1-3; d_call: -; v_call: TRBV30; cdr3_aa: CAWTLDSANRNTIYF; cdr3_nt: TGTGCCTGGACCCTGGACAGCGCAAACCGGAACACCATATATTTT
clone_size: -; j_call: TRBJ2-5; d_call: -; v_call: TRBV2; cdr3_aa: CASSTTGTQETQYF; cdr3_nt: TGTGCCAGCAGTACCACGGGAACCCAAGAGACCCAGTACTTC
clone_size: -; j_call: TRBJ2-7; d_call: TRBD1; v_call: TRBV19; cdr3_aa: CASMGGQGARYEQYF; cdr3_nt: TGTGCCAGTATGGGCGGACAGGGGGCGCGGTACGAGCAGTACTTC
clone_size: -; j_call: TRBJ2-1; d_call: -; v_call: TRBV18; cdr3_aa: CASSRPQASYNEQFF; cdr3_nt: TGTGCCAGCTCTCGTCCCCAGGCCTCCTACAATGAGCAGTTCTTC
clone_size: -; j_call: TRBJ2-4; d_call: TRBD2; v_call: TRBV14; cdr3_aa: CASSQGLAEVAKNIQYF; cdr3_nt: TGTGCCAGCAGCCAAGGACTAGCGGAGGTAGCCAAAAACATTCAGTACTTC
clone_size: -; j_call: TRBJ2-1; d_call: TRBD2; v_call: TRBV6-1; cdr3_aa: CASSDPGLAGINEQFF; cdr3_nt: TGTGCCAGCAGTGACCCCGGACTAGCGGGAATCAATGAGCAGTTCTTC
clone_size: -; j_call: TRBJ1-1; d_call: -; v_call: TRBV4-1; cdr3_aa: CASSQRWLMNTEAFF; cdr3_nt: TGCGCCAGCAGCCAGAGGTGGCTGATGAACACTGAAGCTTTCTTT
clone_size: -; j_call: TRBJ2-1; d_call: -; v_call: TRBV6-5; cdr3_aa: CASLGLTANEQFF; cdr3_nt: TGTGCCAGCCTAGGTTTGACAGCGAATGAGCAGTTCTTC
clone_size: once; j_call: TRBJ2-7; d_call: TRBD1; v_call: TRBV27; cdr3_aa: CASSLDRGGSYEQYF; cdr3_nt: TGTGCCAGCAGTTTGGACAGGGGGGGCTCCTACGAGCAGTACTTC
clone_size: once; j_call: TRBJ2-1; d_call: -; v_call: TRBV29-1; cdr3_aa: CSAPRGDPGGEQFF; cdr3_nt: TGCAGCGCACCCAGGGGGGATCCTGGAGGTGAGCAGTTCTTC
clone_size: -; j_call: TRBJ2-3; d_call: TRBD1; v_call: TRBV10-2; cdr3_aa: CASSEFLDRGLTDTQYF; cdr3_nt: TGCGCCAGCAGTGAGTTCCTCGACAGGGGGCTCACAGATACGCAGTATTTT
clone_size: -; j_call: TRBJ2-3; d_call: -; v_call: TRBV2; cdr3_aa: CASSATSMGGDTQYF; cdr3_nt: TGTGCCAGCAGTGCCACTAGCATGGGCGGAGATACGCAGTATTTT
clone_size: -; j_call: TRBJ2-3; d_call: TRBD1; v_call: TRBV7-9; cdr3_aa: CASSRTGGGTDTQYF; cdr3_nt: TGTGCCAGCAGCCGGACAGGGGGCGGCACAGATACGCAGTATTTT
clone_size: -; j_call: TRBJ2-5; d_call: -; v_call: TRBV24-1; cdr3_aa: CATSGGYQETQYF; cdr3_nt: TGTGCCACCAGTGGCGGGTACCAAGAGACCCAGTACTTC
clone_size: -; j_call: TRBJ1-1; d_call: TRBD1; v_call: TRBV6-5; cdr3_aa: CASRFAGTENTEAFF; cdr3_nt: TGTGCCAGCAGATTCGCCGGGACAGAGAACACTGAAGCTTTCTTT
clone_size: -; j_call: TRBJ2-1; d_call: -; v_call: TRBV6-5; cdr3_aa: CASSYSADSYNEQFF; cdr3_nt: TGTGCCAGCAGTTACTCCGCGGACTCCTACAATGAGCAGTTCTTC
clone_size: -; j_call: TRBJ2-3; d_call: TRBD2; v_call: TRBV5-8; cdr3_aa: CASSLARTSGSPDTQYF; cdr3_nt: TGTGCCAGCAGCTTGGCCCGGACTAGCGGGAGCCCAGATACGCAGTATTTT
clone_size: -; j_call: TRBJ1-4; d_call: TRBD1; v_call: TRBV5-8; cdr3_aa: CASSLDRANEKLFF; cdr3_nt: TGTGCCAGCAGTCTGGACAGGGCCAATGAAAAACTGTTTTTT
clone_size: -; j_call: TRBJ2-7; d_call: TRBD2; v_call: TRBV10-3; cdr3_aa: CATRERGDSYEQYF; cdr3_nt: TGTGCCACCAGGGAGCGGGGGGATTCTTACGAGCAGTACTTC
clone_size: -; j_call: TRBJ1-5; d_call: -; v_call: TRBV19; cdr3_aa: CAGGGYSNQPQHF; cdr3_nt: TGTGCCGGGGGGGGGTATAGCAATCAGCCCCAGCATTTT
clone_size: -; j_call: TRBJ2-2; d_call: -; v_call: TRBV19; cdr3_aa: CASSIRVTGELFF; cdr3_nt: TGTGCCAGTAGTATCCGGGTCACCGGGGAGCTGTTTTTT
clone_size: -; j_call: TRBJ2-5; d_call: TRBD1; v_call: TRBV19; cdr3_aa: CASLGQGDETQYF; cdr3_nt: TGTGCCAGTCTCGGACAGGGTGATGAGACCCAGTACTTC
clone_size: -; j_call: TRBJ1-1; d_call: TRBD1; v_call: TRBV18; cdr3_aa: CASSPTTGGEAFF; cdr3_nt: TGTGCCAGCTCACCAACTACAGGGGGTGAAGCTTTCTTT
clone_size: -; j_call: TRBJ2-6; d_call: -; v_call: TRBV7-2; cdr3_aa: CASSSGITGANVLTF; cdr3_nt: TGTGCCAGCAGCTCCGGGATTACTGGGGCCAACGTCCTGACTTTC
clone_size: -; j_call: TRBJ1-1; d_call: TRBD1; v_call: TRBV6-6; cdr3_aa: CASSYPDRGVNTEAFF; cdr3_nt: TGTGCCAGCAGTTACCCCGACAGGGGCGTTAACACTGAAGCTTTCTTT
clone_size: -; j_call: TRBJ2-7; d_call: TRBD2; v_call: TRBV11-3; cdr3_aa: CASSTGLAGAEQYF; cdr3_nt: TGTGCCAGCAGCACGGGACTAGCGGGAGCCGAGCAGTACTTC
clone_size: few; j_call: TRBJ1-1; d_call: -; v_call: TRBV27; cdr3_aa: CASGPTWTPMNTEAFF; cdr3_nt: TGTGCCAGCGGGCCGACGTGGACACCGATGAACACTGAAGCTTTCTTT
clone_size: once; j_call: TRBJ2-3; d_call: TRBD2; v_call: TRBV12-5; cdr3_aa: CATSGSGTDTQYF; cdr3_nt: TGTGCTACTAGCGGGAGCGGTACAGATACGCAGTATTTT
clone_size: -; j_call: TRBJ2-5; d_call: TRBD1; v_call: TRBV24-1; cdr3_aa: CATSGRDRVSQETQYF; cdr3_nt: TGTGCCACCAGTGGCCGGGACAGGGTATCCCAAGAGACCCAGTACTTC
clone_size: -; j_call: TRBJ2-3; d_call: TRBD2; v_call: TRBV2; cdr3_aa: CASSEEAASGRGTQYF; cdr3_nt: TGTGCCAGCAGTGAAGAGGCGGCTAGCGGGAGAGGTACGCAGTATTTT
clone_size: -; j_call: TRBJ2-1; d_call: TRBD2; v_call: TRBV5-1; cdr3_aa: CASSLVAGGGAYNEQFF; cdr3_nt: TGCGCCAGCAGCTTGGTGGCGGGAGGGGGGGCCTACAATGAGCAGTTCTTC
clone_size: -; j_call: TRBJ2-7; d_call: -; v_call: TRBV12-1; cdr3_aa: CASSFVRSGGRETYEQYF; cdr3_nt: TGTGCCAGCAGCTTTGTTCGATCGGGTGGGAGGGAGACCTACGAGCAGTACTTC
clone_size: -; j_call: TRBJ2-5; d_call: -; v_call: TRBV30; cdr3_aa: CAWSGTQSGETQYF; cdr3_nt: TGTGCCTGGAGTGGGACTCAGTCGGGTGAGACCCAGTACTTC